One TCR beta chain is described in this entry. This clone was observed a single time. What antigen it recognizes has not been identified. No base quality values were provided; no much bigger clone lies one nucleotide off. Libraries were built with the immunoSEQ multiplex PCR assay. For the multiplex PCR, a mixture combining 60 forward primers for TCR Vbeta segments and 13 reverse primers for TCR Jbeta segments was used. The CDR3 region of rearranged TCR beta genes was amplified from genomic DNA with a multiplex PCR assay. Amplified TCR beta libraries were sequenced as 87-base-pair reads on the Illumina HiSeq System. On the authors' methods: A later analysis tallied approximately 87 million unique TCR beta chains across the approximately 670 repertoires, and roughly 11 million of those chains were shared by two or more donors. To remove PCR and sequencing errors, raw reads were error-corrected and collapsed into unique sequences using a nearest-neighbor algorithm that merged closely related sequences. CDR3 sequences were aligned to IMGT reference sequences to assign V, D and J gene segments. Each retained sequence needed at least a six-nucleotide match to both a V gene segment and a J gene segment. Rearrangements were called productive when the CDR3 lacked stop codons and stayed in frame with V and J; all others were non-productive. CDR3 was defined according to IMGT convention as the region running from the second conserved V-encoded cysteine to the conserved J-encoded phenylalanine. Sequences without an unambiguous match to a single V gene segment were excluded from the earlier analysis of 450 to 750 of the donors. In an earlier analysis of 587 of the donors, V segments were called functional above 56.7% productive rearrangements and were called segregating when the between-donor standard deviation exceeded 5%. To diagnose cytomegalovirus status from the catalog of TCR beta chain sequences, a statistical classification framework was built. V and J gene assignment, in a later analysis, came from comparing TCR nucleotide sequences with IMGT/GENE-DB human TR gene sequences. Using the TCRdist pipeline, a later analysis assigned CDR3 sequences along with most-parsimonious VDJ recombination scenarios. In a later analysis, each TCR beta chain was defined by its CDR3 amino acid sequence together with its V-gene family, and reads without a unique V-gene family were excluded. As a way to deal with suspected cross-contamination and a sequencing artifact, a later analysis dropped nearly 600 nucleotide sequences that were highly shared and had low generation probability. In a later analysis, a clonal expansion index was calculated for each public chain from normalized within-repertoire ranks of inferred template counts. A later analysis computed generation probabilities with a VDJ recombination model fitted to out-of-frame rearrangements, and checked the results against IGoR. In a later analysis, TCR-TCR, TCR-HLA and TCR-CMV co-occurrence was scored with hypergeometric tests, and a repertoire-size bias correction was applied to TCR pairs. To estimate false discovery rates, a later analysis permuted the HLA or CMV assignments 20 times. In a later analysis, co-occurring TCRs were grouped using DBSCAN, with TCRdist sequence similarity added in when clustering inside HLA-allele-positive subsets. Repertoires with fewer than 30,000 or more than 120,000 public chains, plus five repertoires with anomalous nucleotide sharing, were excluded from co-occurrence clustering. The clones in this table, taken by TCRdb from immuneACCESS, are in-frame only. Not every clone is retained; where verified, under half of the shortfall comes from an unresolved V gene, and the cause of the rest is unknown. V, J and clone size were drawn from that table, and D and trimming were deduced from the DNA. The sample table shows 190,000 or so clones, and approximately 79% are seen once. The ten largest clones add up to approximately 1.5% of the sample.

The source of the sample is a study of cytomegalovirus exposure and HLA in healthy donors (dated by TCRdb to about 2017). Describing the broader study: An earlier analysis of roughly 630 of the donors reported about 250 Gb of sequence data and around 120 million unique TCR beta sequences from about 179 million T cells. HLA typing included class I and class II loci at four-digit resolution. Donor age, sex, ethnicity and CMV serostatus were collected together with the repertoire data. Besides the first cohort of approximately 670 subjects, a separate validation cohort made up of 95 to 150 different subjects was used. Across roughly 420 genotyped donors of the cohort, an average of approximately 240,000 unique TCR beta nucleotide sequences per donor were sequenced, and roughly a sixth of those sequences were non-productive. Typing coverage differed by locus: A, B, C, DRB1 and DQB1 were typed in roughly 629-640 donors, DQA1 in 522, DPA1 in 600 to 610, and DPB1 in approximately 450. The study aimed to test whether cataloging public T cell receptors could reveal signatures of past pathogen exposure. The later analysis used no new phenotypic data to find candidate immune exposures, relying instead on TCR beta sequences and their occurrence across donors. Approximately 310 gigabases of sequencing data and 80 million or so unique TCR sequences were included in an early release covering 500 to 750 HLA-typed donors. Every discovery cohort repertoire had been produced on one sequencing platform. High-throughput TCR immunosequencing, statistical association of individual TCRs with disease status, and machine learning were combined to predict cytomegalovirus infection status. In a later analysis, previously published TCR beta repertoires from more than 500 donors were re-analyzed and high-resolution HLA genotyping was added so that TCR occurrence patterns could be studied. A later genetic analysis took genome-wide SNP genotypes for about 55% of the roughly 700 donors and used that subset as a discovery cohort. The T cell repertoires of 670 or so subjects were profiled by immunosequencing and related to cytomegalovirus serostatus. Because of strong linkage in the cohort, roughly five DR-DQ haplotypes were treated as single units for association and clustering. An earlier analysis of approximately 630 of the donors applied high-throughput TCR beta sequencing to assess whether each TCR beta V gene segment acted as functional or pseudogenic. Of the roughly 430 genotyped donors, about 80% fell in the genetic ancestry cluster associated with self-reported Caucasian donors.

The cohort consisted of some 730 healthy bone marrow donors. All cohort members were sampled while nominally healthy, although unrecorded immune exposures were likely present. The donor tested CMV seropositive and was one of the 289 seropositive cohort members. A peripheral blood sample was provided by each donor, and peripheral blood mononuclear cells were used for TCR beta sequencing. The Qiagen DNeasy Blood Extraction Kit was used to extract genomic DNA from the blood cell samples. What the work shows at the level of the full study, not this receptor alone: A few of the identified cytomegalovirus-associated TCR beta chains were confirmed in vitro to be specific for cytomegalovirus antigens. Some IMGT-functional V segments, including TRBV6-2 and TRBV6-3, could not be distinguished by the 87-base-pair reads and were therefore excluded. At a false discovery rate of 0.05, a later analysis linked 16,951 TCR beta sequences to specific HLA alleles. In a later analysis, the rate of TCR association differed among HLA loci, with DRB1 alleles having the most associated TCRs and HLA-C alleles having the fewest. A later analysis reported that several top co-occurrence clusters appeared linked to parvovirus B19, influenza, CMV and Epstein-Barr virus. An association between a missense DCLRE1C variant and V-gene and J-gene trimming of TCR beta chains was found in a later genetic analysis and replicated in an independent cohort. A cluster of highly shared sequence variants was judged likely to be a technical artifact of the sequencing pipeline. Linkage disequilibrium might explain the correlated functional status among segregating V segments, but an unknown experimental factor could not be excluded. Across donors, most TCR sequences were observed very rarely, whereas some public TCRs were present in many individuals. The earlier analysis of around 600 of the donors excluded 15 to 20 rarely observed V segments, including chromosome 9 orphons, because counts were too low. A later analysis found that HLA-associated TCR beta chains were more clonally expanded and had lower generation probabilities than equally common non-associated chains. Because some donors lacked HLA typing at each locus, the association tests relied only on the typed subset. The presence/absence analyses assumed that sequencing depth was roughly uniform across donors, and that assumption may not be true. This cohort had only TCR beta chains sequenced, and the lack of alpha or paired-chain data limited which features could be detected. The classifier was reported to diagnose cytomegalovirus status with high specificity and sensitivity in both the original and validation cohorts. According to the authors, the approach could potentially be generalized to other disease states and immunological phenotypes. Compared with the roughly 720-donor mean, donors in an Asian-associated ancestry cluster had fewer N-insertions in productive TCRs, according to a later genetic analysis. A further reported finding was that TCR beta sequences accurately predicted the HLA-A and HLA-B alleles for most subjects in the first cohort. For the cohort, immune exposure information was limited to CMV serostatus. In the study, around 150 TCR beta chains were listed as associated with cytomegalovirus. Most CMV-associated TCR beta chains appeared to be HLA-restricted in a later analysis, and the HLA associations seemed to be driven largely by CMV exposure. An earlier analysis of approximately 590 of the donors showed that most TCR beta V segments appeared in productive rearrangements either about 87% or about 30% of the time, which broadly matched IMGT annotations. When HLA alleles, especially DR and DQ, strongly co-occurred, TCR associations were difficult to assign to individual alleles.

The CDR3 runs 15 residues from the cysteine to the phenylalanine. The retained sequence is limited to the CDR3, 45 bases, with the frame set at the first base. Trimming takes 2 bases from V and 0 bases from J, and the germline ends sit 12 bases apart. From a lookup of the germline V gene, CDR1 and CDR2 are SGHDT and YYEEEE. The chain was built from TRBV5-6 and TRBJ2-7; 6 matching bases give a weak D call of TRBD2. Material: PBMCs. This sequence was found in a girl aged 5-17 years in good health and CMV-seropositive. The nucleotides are TGTGCCAGCAGCTTATACGGGGGAAGCTCCTACGAGCAGTACTTC. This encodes CASSLYGGSSYEQYF.